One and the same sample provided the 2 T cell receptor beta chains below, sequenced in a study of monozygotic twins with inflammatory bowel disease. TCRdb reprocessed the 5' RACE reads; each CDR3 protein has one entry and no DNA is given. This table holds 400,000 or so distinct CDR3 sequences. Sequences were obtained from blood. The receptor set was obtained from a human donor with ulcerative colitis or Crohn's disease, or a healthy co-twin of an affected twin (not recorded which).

This chain's CDR3 is CASITLAHLKPYNSPLHF. V usage is TRBV23-1 and J usage is TRBJ1-6. TRBV23-1 is an ORF for which the function is uncertain. This CDR3 region has 18 residues.

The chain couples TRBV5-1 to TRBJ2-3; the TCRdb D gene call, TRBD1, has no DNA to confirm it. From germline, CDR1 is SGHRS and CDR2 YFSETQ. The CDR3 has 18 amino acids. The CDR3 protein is CASASFGSGTASTDTQYF.